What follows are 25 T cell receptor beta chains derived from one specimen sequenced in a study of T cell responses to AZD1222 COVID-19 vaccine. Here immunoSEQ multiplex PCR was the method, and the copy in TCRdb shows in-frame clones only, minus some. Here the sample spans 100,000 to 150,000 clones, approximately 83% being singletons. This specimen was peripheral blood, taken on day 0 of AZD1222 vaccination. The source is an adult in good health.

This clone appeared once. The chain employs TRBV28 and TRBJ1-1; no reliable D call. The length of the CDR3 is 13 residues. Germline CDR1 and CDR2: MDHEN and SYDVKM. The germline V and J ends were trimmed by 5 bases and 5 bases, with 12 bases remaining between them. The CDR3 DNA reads TGTGCCAGCAGTCGGGTCCTTGGGACTGAAGCTTTCTTT. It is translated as CASSRVLGTEAFF.

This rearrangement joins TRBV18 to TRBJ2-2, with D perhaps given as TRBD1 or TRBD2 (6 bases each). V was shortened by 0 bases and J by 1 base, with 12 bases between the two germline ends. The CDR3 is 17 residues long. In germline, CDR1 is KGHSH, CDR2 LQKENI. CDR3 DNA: TGTGCCAGCTCACCACCTCAGGGGCGGGGGAACACCGGGGAGCTGTTTTTT. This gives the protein CASSPPQGRGNTGELFF.

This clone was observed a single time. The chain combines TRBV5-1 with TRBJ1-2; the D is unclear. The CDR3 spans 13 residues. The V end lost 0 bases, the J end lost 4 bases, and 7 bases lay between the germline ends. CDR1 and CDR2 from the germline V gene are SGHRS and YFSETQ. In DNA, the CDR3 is TGCGCCAGCAGCTTGGCCCCCCTCTATGGCTACACCTTC. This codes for CASSLAPLYGYTF. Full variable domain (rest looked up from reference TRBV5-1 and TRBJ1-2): KAGVTQTPRYLIKTRGQQVTLSCSPISGHRSVSWYQQTPGQGLQFLFEYFSETQRNKGNFPGRFSGRQFSNSRSEMNVSTLELGDSALYLCASSLAPLYGYTFGSGTRLTVV.

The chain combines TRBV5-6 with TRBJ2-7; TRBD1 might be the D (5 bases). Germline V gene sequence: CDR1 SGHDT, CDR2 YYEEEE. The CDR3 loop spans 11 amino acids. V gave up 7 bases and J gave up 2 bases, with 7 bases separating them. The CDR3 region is CASSRAYEQYF. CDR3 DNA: TGTGCCAGCTCCAGGGCCTACGAGCAGTACTTC.

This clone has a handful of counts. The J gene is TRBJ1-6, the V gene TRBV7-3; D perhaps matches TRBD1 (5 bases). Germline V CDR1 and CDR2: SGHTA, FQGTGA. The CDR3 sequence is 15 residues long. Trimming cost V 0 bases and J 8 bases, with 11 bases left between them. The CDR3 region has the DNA TGTGCCAGCAGCTTAACCGGGGGGAGCGATTCACCCCTCCACTTT. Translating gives CASSLTGGSDSPLHF.

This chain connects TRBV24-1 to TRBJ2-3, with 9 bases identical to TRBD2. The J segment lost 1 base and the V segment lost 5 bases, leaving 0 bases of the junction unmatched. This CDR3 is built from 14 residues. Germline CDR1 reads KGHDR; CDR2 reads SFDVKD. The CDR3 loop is CATSVAGGTDTQYF. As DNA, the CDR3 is TGTGCCACCAGTGTAGCGGGGGGCACAGATACGCAGTATTTT.

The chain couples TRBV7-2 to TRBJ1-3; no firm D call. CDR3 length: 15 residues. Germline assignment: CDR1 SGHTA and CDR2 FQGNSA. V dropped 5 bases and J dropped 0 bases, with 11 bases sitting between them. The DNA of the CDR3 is TGTGCCAGCAGCCCACGTACGTTCTCTGGAAACACCATATATTTT. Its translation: CASSPRTFSGNTIYF. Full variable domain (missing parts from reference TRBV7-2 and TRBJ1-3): GAGVSQSPSNKVTEKGKDVELRCDPISGHTALYWYRQSLGQGLEFLIYFQGNSAPDKSGLPSDRFSAERTGGSVSTLTIQRTQQEDSAVYLCASSPRTFSGNTIYFGEGSWLTVV.

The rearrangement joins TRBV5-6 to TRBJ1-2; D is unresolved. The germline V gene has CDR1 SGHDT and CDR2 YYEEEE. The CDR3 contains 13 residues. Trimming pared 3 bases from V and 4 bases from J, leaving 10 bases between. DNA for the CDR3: TGTGCCAGCAGCTGGCAGGAATTCTATGGCTACACCTTC. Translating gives CASSWQEFYGYTF.

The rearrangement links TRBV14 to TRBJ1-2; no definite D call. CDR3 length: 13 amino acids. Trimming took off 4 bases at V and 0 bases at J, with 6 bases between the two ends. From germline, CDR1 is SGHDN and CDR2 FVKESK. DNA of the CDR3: TGTGCCAGCAGCCTTATAGCTAACTATGGCTACACCTTC. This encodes CASSLIANYGYTF. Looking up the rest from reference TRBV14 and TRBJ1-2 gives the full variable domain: EAGVTQFPSHSVIEKGQTVTLRCDPISGHDNLYWYRRVMGKEIKFLLHFVKESKQDESGMPNNRFLAERTGGTYSTLKVQPAELEDSGVYFCASSLIANYGYTFGSGTRLTVV.

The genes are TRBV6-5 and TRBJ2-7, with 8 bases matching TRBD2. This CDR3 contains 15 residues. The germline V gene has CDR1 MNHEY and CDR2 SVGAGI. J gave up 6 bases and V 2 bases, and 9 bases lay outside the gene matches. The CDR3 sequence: CASSYRGTSLVEQYF. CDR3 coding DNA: TGTGCCAGCAGTTACAGGGGGACTAGTTTGGTCGAGCAGTACTTC.

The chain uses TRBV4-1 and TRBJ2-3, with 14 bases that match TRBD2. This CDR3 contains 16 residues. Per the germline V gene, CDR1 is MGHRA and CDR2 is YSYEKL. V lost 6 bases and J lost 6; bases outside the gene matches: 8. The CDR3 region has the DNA TGCGCCAGCAGTCAGACTAGCGGGGGGGCTCAGGATACGCAGTATTTT. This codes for CASSQTSGGAQDTQYF.

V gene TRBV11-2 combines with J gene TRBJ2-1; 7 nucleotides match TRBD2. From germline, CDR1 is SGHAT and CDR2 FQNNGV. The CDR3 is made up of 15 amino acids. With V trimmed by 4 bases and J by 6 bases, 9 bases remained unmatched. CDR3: CASSSLTSNSNEQFF. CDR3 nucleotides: TGTGCCAGCAGCTCGTTGACTAGCAATAGCAATGAGCAGTTCTTC. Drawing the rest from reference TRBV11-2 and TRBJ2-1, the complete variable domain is EAGVAQSPRYKIIEKRQSVAFWCNPISGHATLYWYQQILGQGPKLLIQFQNNGVVDDSQLPKDRFSAERLKGVDSTLKIQPAKLEDSAVYLCASSSLTSNSNEQFFGPGTRLTVL.

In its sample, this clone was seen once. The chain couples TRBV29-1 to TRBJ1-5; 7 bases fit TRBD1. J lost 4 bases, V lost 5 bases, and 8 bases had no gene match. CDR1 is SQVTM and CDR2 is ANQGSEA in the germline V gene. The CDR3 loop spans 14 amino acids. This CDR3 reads CSVSEGTVNQPQHF. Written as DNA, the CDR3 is TGCAGCGTTTCCGAGGGGACAGTAAATCAGCCCCAGCATTTT.

The CDR3, as DNA: TGCGCCAGCAGCCAAGAACGAGGTAGCGGGGGTGGAGAGACCCAGTACTTC. The encoded protein is CASSQERGSGGGETQYF. V usage is TRBV4-1 and J usage is TRBJ2-5; 9 positions agree with TRBD2. The trim removed 0 bases at V and 4 bases at J, leaving 9 bases unmatched. In germline, CDR1 is MGHRA, CDR2 YSYEKL. The CDR3 has 17 amino acids.

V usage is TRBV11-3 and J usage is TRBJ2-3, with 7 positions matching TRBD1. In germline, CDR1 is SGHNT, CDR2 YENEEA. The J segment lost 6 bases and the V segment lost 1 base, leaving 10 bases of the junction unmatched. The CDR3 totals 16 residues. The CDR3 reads CASSLGHRGGPDTQYF. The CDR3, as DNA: TGTGCCAGCAGCTTAGGCCATAGAGGGGGCCCGGATACGCAGTATTTT.

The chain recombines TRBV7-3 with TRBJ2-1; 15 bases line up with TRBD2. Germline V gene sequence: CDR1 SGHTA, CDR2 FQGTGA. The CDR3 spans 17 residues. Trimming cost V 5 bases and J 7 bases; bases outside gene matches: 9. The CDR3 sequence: CASSSRGLAGGTNEQFF. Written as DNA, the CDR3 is TGTGCCAGCAGCAGCAGGGGACTAGCGGGAGGTACTAATGAGCAGTTCTTC.

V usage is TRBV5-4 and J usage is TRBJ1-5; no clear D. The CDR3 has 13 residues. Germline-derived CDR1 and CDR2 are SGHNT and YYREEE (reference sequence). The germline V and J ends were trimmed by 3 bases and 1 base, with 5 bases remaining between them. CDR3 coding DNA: TGTGCCAGCAGCTCGGACAGCAATCAGCCCCAGCATTTT. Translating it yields CASSSDSNQPQHF.

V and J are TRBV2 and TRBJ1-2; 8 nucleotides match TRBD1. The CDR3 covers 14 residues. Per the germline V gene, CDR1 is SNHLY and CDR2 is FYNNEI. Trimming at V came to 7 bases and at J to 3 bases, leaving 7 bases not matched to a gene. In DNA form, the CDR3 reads TGTGCCAGCAATGGACAGGGCCAGGACTATGGCTACACCTTC. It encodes CASNGQGQDYGYTF.

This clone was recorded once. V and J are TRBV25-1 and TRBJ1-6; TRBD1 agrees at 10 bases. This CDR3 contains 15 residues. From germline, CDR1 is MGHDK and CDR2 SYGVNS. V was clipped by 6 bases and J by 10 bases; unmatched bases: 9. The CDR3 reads CASSFPGTGVSPLHF. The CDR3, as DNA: TGTGCCAGCAGCTTTCCGGGGACAGGGGTATCACCCCTCCACTTT.

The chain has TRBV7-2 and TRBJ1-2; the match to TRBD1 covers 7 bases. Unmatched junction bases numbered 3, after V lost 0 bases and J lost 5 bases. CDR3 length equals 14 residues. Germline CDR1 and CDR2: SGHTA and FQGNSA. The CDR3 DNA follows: TGTGCCAGCAGCTTAGCCGGGACAGATTATGGCTACACCTTC. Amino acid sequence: CASSLAGTDYGYTF.

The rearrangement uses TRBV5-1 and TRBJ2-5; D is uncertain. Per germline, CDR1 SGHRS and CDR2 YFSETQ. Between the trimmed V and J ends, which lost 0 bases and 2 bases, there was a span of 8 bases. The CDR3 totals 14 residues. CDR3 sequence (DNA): TGCGCCAGCAGCTTGGGTCTTAGACAAGAGACCCAGTACTTC. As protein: CASSLGLRQETQYF.

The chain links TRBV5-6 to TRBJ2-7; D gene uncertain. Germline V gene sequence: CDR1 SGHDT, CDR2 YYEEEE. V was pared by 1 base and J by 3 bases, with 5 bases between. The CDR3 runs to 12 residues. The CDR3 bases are TGTGCCAGCAGCTTGAATCACTACGAGCAGTACTTC. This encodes CASSLNHYEQYF.

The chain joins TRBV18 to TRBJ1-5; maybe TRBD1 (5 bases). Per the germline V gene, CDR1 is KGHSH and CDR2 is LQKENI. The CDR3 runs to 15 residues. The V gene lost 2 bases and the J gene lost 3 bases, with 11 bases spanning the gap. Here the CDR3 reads CASSPMEGHNQPQHF. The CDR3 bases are TGTGCCAGCTCACCAATGGAAGGACACAATCAGCCCCAGCATTTT.

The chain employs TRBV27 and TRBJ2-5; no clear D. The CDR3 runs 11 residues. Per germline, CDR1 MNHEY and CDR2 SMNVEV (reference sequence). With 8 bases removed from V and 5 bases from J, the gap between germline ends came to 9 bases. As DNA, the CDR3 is TGTGCCAGCGGACGGCGGGAGACCCAGTACTTC. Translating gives CASGRRETQYF.

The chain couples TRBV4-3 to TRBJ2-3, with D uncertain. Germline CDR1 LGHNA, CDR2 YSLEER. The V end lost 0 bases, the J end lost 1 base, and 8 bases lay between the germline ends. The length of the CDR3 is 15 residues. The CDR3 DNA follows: TGCGCCAGCAGCCAAGAGAGGCCCGGCACAGATACGCAGTATTTT. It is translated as CASSQERPGTDTQYF.